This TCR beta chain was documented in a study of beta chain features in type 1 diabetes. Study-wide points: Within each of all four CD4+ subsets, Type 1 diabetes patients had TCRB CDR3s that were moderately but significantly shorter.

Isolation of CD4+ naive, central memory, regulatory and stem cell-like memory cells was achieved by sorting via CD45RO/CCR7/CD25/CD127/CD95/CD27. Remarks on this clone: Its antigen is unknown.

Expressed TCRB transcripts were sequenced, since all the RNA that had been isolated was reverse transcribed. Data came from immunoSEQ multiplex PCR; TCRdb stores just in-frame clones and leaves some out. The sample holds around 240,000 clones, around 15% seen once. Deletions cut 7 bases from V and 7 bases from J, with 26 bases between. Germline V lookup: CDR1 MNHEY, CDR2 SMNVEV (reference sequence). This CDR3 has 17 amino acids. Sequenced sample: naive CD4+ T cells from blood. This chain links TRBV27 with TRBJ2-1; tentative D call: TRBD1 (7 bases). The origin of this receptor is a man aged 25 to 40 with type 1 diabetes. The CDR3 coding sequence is TGTGCCAGCAACTCGCCTCGACAGGGAGGACCGGAAAATGAGCAGTTCTTC. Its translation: CASNSPRQGGPENEQFF.